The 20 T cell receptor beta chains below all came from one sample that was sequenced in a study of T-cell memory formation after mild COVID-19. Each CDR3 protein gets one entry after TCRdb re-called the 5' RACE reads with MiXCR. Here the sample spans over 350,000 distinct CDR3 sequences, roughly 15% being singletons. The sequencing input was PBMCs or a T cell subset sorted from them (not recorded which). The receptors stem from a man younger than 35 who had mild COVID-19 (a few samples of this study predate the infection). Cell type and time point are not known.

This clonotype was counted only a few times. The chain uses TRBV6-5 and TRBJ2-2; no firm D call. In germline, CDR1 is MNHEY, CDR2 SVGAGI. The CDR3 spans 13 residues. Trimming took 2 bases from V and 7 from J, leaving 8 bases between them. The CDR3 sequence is CASSYLGIGELFF. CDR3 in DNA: TGTGCCAGCAGTTACCTGGGTATCGGGGAGCTGTTTTTT.

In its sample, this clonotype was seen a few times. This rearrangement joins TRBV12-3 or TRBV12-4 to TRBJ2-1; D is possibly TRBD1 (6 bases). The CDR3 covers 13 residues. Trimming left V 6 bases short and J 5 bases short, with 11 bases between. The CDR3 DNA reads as TGTGCCAGCAGACCTGGACAGAACAATGAGCAGTTCTTC. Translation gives CASRPGQNNEQFF.

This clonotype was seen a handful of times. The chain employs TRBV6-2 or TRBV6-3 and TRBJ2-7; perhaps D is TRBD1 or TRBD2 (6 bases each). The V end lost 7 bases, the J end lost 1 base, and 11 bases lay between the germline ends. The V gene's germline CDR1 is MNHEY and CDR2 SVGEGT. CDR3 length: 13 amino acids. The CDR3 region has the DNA TGTGCCAGCAATTTAGGGGGGTCCTACGAGCAGTACGTC. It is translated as CASNLGGSYEQYV.

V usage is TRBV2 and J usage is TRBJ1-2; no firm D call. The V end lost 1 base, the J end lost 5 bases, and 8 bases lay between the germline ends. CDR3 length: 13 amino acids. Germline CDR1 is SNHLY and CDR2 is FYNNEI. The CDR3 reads CASSEGALYGYTF. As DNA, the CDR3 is TGTGCCAGCAGTGAAGGGGCCCTTTATGGCTACACCTTC.

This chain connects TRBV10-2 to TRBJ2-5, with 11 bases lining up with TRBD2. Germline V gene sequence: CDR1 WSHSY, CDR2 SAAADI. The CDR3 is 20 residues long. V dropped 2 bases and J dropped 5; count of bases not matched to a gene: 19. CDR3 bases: TGCGCCAGCAGTGAGCCCTCGGGGCTAGCGGGGGGCATCCCTCGGGAGACCCAGTACTTC. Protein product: CASSEPSGLAGGIPRETQYF.

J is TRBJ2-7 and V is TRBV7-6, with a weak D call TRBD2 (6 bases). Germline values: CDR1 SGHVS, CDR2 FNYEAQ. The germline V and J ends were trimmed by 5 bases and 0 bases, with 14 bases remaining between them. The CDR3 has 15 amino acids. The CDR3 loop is CASSIGTSSSYEQYF. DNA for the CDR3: TGTGCCAGCAGCATCGGGACTTCTAGCTCCTACGAGCAGTACTTC. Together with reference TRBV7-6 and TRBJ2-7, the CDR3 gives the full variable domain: GAGVSQSPRYKVTKRGQDVALRCDPISGHVSLYWYRQALGQGPEFLTYFNYEAQQDKSGLPNDRFSAERPEGSISTLTIQRTEQRDSAMYRCASSIGTSSSYEQYFGPGTRLTVT.

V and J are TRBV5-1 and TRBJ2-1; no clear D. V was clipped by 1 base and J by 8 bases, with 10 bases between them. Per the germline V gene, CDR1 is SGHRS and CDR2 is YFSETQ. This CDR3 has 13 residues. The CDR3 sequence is CASSLSGYDEQFF. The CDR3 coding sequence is TGCGCCAGCAGCTTGTCCGGGTATGATGAGCAGTTCTTC.

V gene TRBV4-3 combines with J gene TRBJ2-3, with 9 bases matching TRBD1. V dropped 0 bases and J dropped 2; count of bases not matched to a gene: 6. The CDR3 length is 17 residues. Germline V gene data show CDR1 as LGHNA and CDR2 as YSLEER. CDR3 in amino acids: CASSQEGDRELTDTQYF. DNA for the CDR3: TGCGCCAGCAGCCAAGAGGGGGACAGGGAGCTCACAGATACGCAGTATTTT.

The CDR3 sequence is CASSHLLPRGGGNNEQFF. CDR3 sequence (DNA): TGCGCCAGCAGCCACCTCCTCCCGCGGGGGGGAGGGAACAATGAGCAGTTCTTC. The chain joins TRBV4-1 to TRBJ2-1; the match to TRBD2 covers 9 bases. The ends lost 3 bases at V and 5 bases at J; junction bases unmatched: 14. This CDR3 spans 18 amino acids. Per the germline V gene, CDR1 is MGHRA and CDR2 is YSYEKL.

The CDR3 DNA reads as TGTGCCAGCAGCTTAAGCGGGTCCCTAGGAGGTACGCAGTATTTT. Translating gives CASSLSGSLGGTQYF. The V gene is TRBV7-3, the J gene TRBJ2-3; a weak D match, TRBD2 (5 bases). V was trimmed by 1 base and J by 8 bases, leaving 16 bases between them. Germline loops: CDR1 SGHTA, CDR2 FQGTGA. There are 15 residues in the CDR3. Full variable domain (remainder filled in from reference TRBV7-3 and TRBJ2-3): GAGVSQTPSNKVTEKGKYVELRCDPISGHTALYWYRQSLGQGPEFLIYFQGTGAADDSGLPNDRFFAVRPEGSVSTLKIQRTERGDSAVYLCASSLSGSLGGTQYFGPGTRLTVL.

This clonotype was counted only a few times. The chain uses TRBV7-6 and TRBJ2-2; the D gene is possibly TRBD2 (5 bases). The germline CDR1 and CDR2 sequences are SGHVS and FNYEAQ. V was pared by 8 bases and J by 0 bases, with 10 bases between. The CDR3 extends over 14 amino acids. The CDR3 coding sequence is TGTGCCAGCTTGCGGGTCGCGAACACCGGGGAGCTGTTTTTT. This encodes CASLRVANTGELFF.

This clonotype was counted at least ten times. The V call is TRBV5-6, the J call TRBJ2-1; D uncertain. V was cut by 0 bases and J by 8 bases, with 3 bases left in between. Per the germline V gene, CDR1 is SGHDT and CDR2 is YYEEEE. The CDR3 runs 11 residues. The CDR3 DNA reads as TGTGCCAGCAGCTTGGCGGATGAGCAGTTCTTC. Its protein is CASSLADEQFF.

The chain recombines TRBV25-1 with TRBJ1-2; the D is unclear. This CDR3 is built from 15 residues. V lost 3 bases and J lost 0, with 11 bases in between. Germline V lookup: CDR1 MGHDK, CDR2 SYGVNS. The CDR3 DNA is TGTGCCAGCAGTGAGGCAGGCGGAGCTAACTATGGCTACACCTTC. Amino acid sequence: CASSEAGGANYGYTF.

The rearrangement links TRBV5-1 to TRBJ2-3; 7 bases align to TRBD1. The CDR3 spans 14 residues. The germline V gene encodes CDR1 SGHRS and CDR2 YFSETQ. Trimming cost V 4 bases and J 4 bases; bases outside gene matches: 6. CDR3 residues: CASSHPTGPDTQYF. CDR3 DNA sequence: TGCGCCAGCAGCCACCCGACAGGGCCAGATACGCAGTATTTT.

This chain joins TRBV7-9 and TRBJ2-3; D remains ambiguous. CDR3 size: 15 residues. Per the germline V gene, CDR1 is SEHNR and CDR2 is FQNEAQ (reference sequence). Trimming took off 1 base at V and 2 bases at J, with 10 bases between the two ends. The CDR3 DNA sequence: TGTGCCAGCAGCTTAGTTGGGCGGAACACAGATACGCAGTATTTT. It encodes CASSLVGRNTDTQYF.

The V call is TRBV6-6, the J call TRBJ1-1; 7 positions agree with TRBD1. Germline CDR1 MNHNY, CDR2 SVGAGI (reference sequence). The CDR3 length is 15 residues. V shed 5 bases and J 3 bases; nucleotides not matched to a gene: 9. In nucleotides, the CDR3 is TGTGCCAGCAGTGATACAGGGGAGGAGCACACTGAAGCTTTCTTT. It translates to CASSDTGEEHTEAFF.

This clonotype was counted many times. CDR3 in amino acids: CSASRTGGRTQYF. CDR3 coding DNA: TGCAGTGCTAGCCGGACAGGGGGGAGGACCCAGTACTTC. The chain combines TRBV20-1 with TRBJ2-5, with 10 bases lining up with TRBD1. The length of the CDR3 is 13 residues. The germline gives CDR1 DFQATT, CDR2 SNEGSKA (reference sequence). After removal of 3 bases from V and 7 bases from J, the junction contained 5 bases not matched to a gene.

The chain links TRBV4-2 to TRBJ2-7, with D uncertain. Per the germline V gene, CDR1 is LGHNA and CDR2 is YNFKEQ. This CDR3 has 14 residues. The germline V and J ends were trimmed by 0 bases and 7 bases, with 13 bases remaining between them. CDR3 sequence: CASSQDEATPEQYV. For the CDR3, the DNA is TGTGCCAGCAGCCAAGATGAGGCCACCCCGGAGCAGTACGTC.

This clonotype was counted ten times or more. The CDR3 sequence: CASSFGIAGYTF. The CDR3 DNA follows: TGCGCCAGCAGCTTTGGGATCGCTGGCTACACCTTC. The chain links TRBV5-1 to TRBJ1-2; no clear D gene. Deletions cut 2 bases from V and 7 bases from J, with 9 bases between. CDR1 SGHRS and CDR2 YFSETQ come from the germline V gene. The CDR3 consists of 12 residues. The variable domain in full, completed from reference TRBV5-1 and TRBJ1-2, reads KAGVTQTPRYLIKTRGQQVTLSCSPISGHRSVSWYQQTPGQGLQFLFEYFSETQRNKGNFPGRFSGRQFSNSRSEMNVSTLELGDSALYLCASSFGIAGYTFGSGTRLTVV.

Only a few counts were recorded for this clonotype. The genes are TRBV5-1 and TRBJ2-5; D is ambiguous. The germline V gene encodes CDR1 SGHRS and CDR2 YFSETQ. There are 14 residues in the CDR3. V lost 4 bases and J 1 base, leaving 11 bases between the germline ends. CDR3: CASSPVGVQETQYF. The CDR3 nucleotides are TGCGCCAGCAGCCCGGTGGGCGTCCAAGAGACCCAGTACTTC.